These 19 T cell receptor beta chains originate from one sample sequenced in a study of monozygotic twins with inflammatory bowel disease. TCRdb processed the 5' RACE reads again and assigns one entry to each CDR3 protein, with no DNA. The sample's table shows more than 300,000 distinct CDR3 sequences. Sequenced material: blood. The source of these receptors is a human donor with ulcerative colitis or Crohn's disease, or a healthy co-twin of an affected twin (not recorded which).

The rearrangement links TRBV6-1 to TRBJ2-3; with no DNA, the TCRdb D assignment of TRBD1 cannot be verified. CDR1 MNHNS and CDR2 SASEGT come from the germline V gene. The CDR3 extends over 13 amino acids. CDR3 in amino acids: CASSELGGDTQYF.

This chain links TRBV7-8 with TRBJ1-2; the TCRdb D gene call, TRBD1, has no DNA to confirm it. CDR1 and CDR2 (germline): SGHVS, FQNEAQ. There are 15 residues in the CDR3. The CDR3 sequence is CASSQGHSPGYGYTF.

The chain recombines TRBV5-4 with TRBJ2-5. The CDR3 consists of 12 residues. Germline CDR1 reads SGHNT; CDR2 reads YYREEE (reference sequence). CDR3 sequence reads: CASSGSQETQYF.

The chain joins TRBV5-1 to TRBJ2-2. Germline V gene data show CDR1 as SGHRS and CDR2 as YFSETQ. There are 15 residues in the CDR3. The CDR3 protein is CASSPRLTNTGELFF. The variable domain in full, with the rest retrieved from reference TRBV5-1 and TRBJ2-2, is KAGVTQTPRYLIKTRGQQVTLSCSPISGHRSVSWYQQTPGQGLQFLFEYFSETQRNKGNFPGRFSGRQFSNSRSEMNVSTLELGDSALYLCASSPRLTNTGELFFGEGSRLTVL.

This sequence joins TRBV12-3 or TRBV12-4 and TRBJ1-5; no DNA is available, so the TRBD1 call from TCRdb remains unchecked. The length of the CDR3 is 14 residues. The CDR3 region is CASSSLSVNQPQHF.

The chain has TRBV2 and TRBJ1-3. Germline values: CDR1 SNHLY, CDR2 FYNNEI. The CDR3 spans 11 residues. Here the CDR3 reads CASRSGNTIYF.

The chain links TRBV6-5 to TRBJ2-7; TCRdb's D call, TRBD1, is unchecked because there is no DNA. Germline values: CDR1 MNHEY, CDR2 SVGAGI. The CDR3 spans 15 residues. The CDR3 sequence is CASSYSSGTPTEQYF.

The chain uses TRBV5-1 and TRBJ2-2; the D call from TCRdb, TRBD1, cannot be confirmed without DNA. CDR1 is SGHRS, CDR2 YFSETQ, per germline. The CDR3 contains 16 residues. CDR3 amino acids: CASSLRMDSYTGELFF.

This sequence joins TRBV3-1 and TRBJ2-5; there is no DNA to check the TCRdb D call of TRBD2. This CDR3 contains 13 residues. Germline values: CDR1 LGHDT, CDR2 YNNKEL (reference sequence). Here the CDR3 reads CASSLLGSETQYF.

This chain joins TRBV20-1 and TRBJ1-1; TCRdb's assignment of TRBD1 cannot be checked, as there is no DNA. The CDR3 loop spans 13 amino acids. Germline-derived CDR1 and CDR2 are DFQATT and SNEGSKA (reference sequence). CDR3 sequence reads: CSAMVRGRPEAFF.

CDR3 residues: CASSLSGLSEAFF. The chain carries TRBV7-9 and TRBJ1-1. This CDR3 comprises 13 residues. Germline CDR1 SEHNR, CDR2 FQNEAQ (reference sequence).

The rearrangement uses TRBV28 and TRBJ1-5; absent DNA, TCRdb's TRBD1 call cannot be checked. Germline assignment: CDR1 MDHEN and CDR2 SYDVKM. This CDR3 is 15 amino acids long. The CDR3 sequence is CASSVAGQSDQPQHF.

The CDR3 reads CASSLGPSGANVLTF. The rearrangement uses TRBV7-6 and TRBJ2-6. CDR1 is SGHVS, CDR2 FNYEAQ, per germline. This CDR3 has 15 amino acids. Together with reference TRBV7-6 and TRBJ2-6, the CDR3 gives the full variable domain: GAGVSQSPRYKVTKRGQDVALRCDPISGHVSLYWYRQALGQGPEFLTYFNYEAQQDKSGLPNDRFSAERPEGSISTLTIQRTEQRDSAMYRCASSLGPSGANVLTFGAGSRLTVL.

The chain joins TRBV30 to TRBJ2-3; no DNA is available, so the TRBD2 call from TCRdb remains unchecked. The CDR3 is made up of 17 amino acids. Germline V gene lookup returns CDR1 GTSNPN and CDR2 SVGIG (reference sequence). The CDR3 sequence: CAWSVQGLAGGADTQYF.

The chain has TRBV27 and TRBJ2-5; TCRdb returns TRBD1, unconfirmable since there is no DNA. Germline V gene sequence: CDR1 MNHEY, CDR2 SMNVEV (reference sequence). The CDR3 is 16 residues long. This CDR3 reads CASSPKGTERQETQYF.

The chain carries TRBV19 and TRBJ2-1; absent DNA, TCRdb's TRBD1 call cannot be checked. Germline lookup yields CDR1 LNHDA and CDR2 SQIVND (reference sequence). This CDR3 contains 16 residues. The CDR3 spells CASKTPRDRGYNEQFF.

V gene TRBV7-2 combines with J gene TRBJ2-1. This CDR3 is 11 amino acids long. Germline lookup yields CDR1 SGHTA and CDR2 FQGNSA. The CDR3 protein is CASSVHNEQFF.

The chain couples TRBV4-1 to TRBJ2-6. Germline CDR1 is MGHRA and CDR2 is YSYEKL. The length of the CDR3 is 15 residues. CDR3 amino acids: CASSLSGSGANVLTF.

The rearrangement links TRBV7-2 to TRBJ1-5. The germline CDR1 and CDR2 sequences are SGHTA and FQGNSA. The CDR3 runs to 15 residues. The chain's CDR3 is CASSLARADKWPQHF. Full variable domain (outside the CDR3, taken from reference TRBV7-2 and TRBJ1-5): GAGVSQSPSNKVTEKGKDVELRCDPISGHTALYWYRQSLGQGLEFLIYFQGNSAPDKSGLPSDRFSAERTGGSVSTLTIQRTQQEDSAVYLCASSLARADKWPQHFGDGTRLSIL.